One sample yielded the 32 T cell receptor beta chains listed below, sequenced in a study of T cells after yellow fever vaccination. In TCRdb, the 5' RACE reads were re-called with MiXCR into one record per CDR3 protein. Of approximately 170,000 distinct CDR3 sequences listed, 8% to 13% are singletons. Sequenced material: CD8+ T cells sorted from PBMCs, taken 15 days after the yellow fever booster vaccination. Every receptor here comes from a man between 18 and 29 years old who received the YFV17D yellow fever vaccine.

This clonotype has just a few counts. The chain is built from TRBV7-9 and TRBJ2-2; D not resolved. Germline values: CDR1 SEHNR, CDR2 FQNEAQ (reference sequence). The CDR3 loop spans 11 amino acids. V shed 4 bases and J shed 6 bases, with 3 bases lying between them. This CDR3 is CASSSPGELFF. CDR3 DNA sequence: TGTGCCAGCAGCTCGCCCGGGGAGCTGTTTTTT. The full variable domain, its missing parts supplied by reference TRBV7-9 and TRBJ2-2, is DTGVSQNPRHKITKRGQNVTFRCDPISEHNRLYWYRQTLGQGPEFLTYFQNEAQLEKSRLLSDRFSAERPKGSFSTLEIQRTEQGDSAMYLCASSSPGELFFGEGSRLTVL.

The V and J genes are TRBV5-1 and TRBJ1-1; D ambiguous. Deletions cut 0 bases from V and 1 base from J, with 13 bases between. This CDR3 spans 16 amino acids. The germline V gene encodes CDR1 SGHRS and CDR2 YFSETQ. The DNA for the CDR3 is TGCGCCAGCAGCTTGGGGGCTACCTGGGAGAACACTGAAGCTTTCTTT. Its translation is CASSLGATWENTEAFF.

This chain connects TRBV21-1 to TRBJ2-4; the tabulated D call, TRBD2, remains unverified against the DNA. TRBV21-1 is marked as a pseudogene. The CDR3 has 13 amino acids. The CDR3 region is CASSKALQGPKYF. CDR3 coding DNA: TGTGCCAGCAGCAAAGCGCTTCAGGGTCCTAAGTACTTC.

The sample holds a few counts of this clonotype. The rearrangement joins TRBV4-3 to TRBJ1-2; 10 bases agree with TRBD1. V shed 4 bases, J shed 8 bases, and the junction held 10 bases outside the gene matches. Germline loops: CDR1 LGHNA, CDR2 YSLEER. The CDR3 spans 15 residues. CDR3 loop: CASSPGSTGGSGYTF. CDR3 bases: TGCGCCAGCAGCCCGGGCTCGACAGGGGGCTCGGGCTACACCTTC.

CDR3 bases: TGTGCCAGCAGCACCCAGGGAGGGGCTGAAGAGACCCAGTACTTC. Translated: CASSTQGGAEETQYF. The V gene is TRBV9, the J gene TRBJ2-5, with TRBD2 matching over 7 bases. V was clipped by 4 bases and J by 3 bases; unmatched bases: 9. Germline V gene data show CDR1 as SGDLS and CDR2 as YYNGEE. The CDR3 length is 15 residues.

In this sample, this clonotype turned up a few times. The CDR3 bases are TGTGCCAGCAGTTTACCTCCCGGGACACTGACCTACGAGCAGTACTTC. Amino acid sequence: CASSLPPGTLTYEQYF. The chain combines TRBV27 with TRBJ2-7; D perhaps matches TRBD1 (6 bases). V was cut by 2 bases and J by 2 bases, with 16 bases left in between. CDR3 length equals 16 residues. From germline, CDR1 is MNHEY and CDR2 SMNVEV (reference sequence).

There are a few counts of this clonotype. The rearrangement links TRBV7-6 to TRBJ1-2; a possible D gene is TRBD1 (6 bases). In germline, CDR1 is SGHVS, CDR2 FNYEAQ. Trimming took 5 bases from V and 3 from J, leaving 13 bases between them. The CDR3 has 14 residues. The CDR3 loop reads CASSPRGPDYGYTF. Written as DNA, the CDR3 is TGTGCCAGCAGCCCCAGGGGCCCAGACTATGGCTACACCTTC.

This clonotype has a handful of counts. This chain uses TRBV20-1 with TRBJ2-3; 12 nucleotides align to TRBD2. Germline V gives CDR1 DFQATT, CDR2 SNEGSKA (reference sequence). This CDR3 spans 16 amino acids. The trim removed 6 bases at V and 2 bases at J, leaving 9 bases unmatched. CDR3 nucleotide sequence: TGCAGTGCCATCAGAGGACTAGCGGGGTACACAGATACGCAGTATTTT. This gives the protein CSAIRGLAGYTDTQYF.

This clonotype came up a few times. This chain connects TRBV7-2 to TRBJ2-1, with TRBD2 identical over 8 bases. The CDR3 sequence is 15 residues long. The V and J ends lost 2 bases and 4 bases, in that order; junction bases with no gene match: 4. The germline V gene encodes CDR1 SGHTA and CDR2 FQGNSA. CDR3 sequence: CASSLRGLEYNEQFF. The CDR3, as DNA: TGTGCCAGCAGCTTACGGGGACTAGAGTACAATGAGCAGTTCTTC.

This clonotype was seen many times. The chain uses TRBV7-8 and TRBJ2-5; D is perhaps TRBD1 (6 bases). Trimming took off 7 bases at V and 4 bases at J, with 13 bases between the two ends. CDR1 is SGHVS, CDR2 FQNEAQ, per germline. The CDR3 runs to 13 residues. This CDR3 reads CASTKPRGETQYF. The CDR3 DNA is TGTGCCAGCACCAAACCCAGGGGAGAGACCCAGTACTTC.

The V call is TRBV2, the J call TRBJ2-5; a possible D gene is TRBD1 (5 bases). The V end lost 3 bases, the J end lost 2 bases, and 7 bases lay between the germline ends. Looked up from germline, CDR1 is SNHLY and CDR2 is FYNNEI. This CDR3 has 13 residues. CDR3 sequence reads: CASSEGLQETQYF. The CDR3 coding sequence is TGTGCCAGCAGTGAGGGGCTGCAAGAGACCCAGTACTTC.

This clonotype was seen a few times. The J gene is TRBJ2-1, the V gene TRBV19, with 8 positions matching TRBD2. This CDR3 spans 16 amino acids. Losses at the gene ends were 3 bases for V and 5 bases for J; bases not matched to a gene: 9. Germline CDR1 LNHDA, CDR2 SQIVND (reference sequence). CDR3 residues: CASSILRGAPDNEQFF. The CDR3 nucleotides read TGTGCCAGTAGTATTTTGCGGGGGGCCCCCGACAATGAGCAGTTCTTC.

This chain joins TRBV7-2 and TRBJ1-5, with D uncertain. Looked up from germline, CDR1 is SGHTA and CDR2 is FQGNSA. The CDR3 runs to 17 residues. The ends were cut back, 2 bases at V and 0 bases at J, with 14 bases in the middle. The CDR3 DNA sequence: TGTGCCAGCAGCTTAAGGTCACCTGGATATAGCAATCAGCCCCAGCATTTT. Translated, it gives CASSLRSPGYSNQPQHF. Using reference TRBV7-2 and TRBJ1-5 for the parts outside the CDR3, the full variable domain is GAGVSQSPSNKVTEKGKDVELRCDPISGHTALYWYRQSLGQGLEFLIYFQGNSAPDKSGLPSDRFSAERTGGSVSTLTIQRTQQEDSAVYLCASSLRSPGYSNQPQHFGDGTRLSIL.

This clonotype has just a few counts. This rearrangement joins TRBV6-2 or TRBV6-3 to TRBJ1-3, with D perhaps matching TRBD1 (5 bases). The germline V gene encodes CDR1 MNHEY and CDR2 SVGEGT. Between the trimmed V and J ends, which lost 6 bases and 0 bases, there was a span of 6 bases. This CDR3 contains 13 residues. The CDR3 coding sequence is TGTGCCAGCAGCAGGGACTCTGGAAACACCATATATTTT. Residues: CASSRDSGNTIYF.

There are many counts of this clonotype. This rearrangement joins TRBV28 to TRBJ2-2, with no clear D. This CDR3 has 12 amino acids. The germline V gene has CDR1 MDHEN and CDR2 SYDVKM. Trimming took 3 bases from V and 6 from J, leaving 5 bases between them. The CDR3 sequence is CASSFFAGELFF. CDR3 sequence (DNA): TGTGCCAGCAGTTTCTTTGCCGGGGAGCTGTTTTTT. The variable domain in full, with the rest retrieved from reference TRBV28 and TRBJ2-2, is DVKVTQSSRYLVKRTGEKVFLECVQDMDHENMFWYRQDPGLGLRLIYFSYDVKMKEKGDIPEGYSVSREKKERFSLILESASTNQTSMYLCASSFFAGELFFGEGSRLTVL.

This clonotype was seen more than once but under ten times. The chain couples TRBV29-1 to TRBJ2-7; D ambiguous. Trimming shortened V by 0 bases and J by 4 bases, and 10 bases separated the two germline ends. Germline CDR1 SQVTM, CDR2 ANQGSEA. The CDR3 consists of 13 residues. CDR3 loop: CSVEDAASYEQYF. As DNA, the CDR3 is TGCAGCGTTGAAGATGCGGCCTCATACGAGCAGTACTTC.

The chain uses TRBV20-1 and TRBJ2-1, with 7 bases lining up with TRBD2. The V gene's germline CDR1 is DFQATT and CDR2 SNEGSKA (reference sequence). V lost 3 bases to trimming and J lost 5 bases; unmatched junction nucleotides: 1. The length of the CDR3 is 12 residues. The CDR3 region is CSASRGDNEQFF. DNA of the CDR3: TGCAGTGCTAGCCGGGGGGACAATGAGCAGTTCTTC.

The V gene is TRBV9, the J gene TRBJ2-7; TRBD1 or TRBD2 may be the D gene (6 bases each). The V and J ends lost 3 bases and 0 bases respectively, with 10 bases between them. Germline V gives CDR1 SGDLS, CDR2 YYNGEE. The CDR3 extends over 14 amino acids. CDR3 amino acids: CASSEGGFSYEQYF. The DNA for the CDR3 is TGTGCCAGCAGCGAGGGGGGCTTCTCCTACGAGCAGTACTTC.

For the CDR3, the DNA is TGTGCCATCCCGGGACAGGGTACCTCCTACGAGCAGTACTTC. It codes for CAIPGQGTSYEQYF. The chain couples TRBV2 to TRBJ2-7; 9 nucleotides match TRBD1. Trimming removed 10 bases from V and 0 bases from J; junction bases left unmatched: 7. Germline CDR1 is SNHLY and CDR2 is FYNNEI. This CDR3 has 14 residues.

This clonotype was seen more than once but under ten times. The chain uses TRBV9 and TRBJ2-1, with a weak D call TRBD2 (6 bases). This CDR3 is 13 amino acids long. Trimming left V 3 bases short and J 9 bases short, with 13 bases between. Germline V gene data show CDR1 as SGDLS and CDR2 as YYNGEE. CDR3 nucleotide sequence: TGTGCCAGCAGCGGATGGGGGGAAAGTGAGCAGTTCTTC. It specifies CASSGWGESEQFF.

The V and J genes are TRBV15 and TRBJ2-7, with no clear D. With 5 bases removed from V and 0 bases from J, the gap between germline ends came to 11 bases. CDR3 length: 14 residues. CDR1 is LNHNV and CDR2 is YYDKDF in the germline V gene (reference sequence). CDR3 residues: CATSPISSSYEQYV. The CDR3 region has the DNA TGTGCCACCAGCCCTATCTCGAGCTCCTACGAGCAGTACGTC.

In its sample, this clonotype was seen a few times. The chain employs TRBV7-2 and TRBJ2-2, with D possibly being TRBD2 (5 bases). The CDR3 has 16 amino acids. V was shortened by 5 bases and J by 1 base, with 14 bases between the two germline ends. Germline CDR1 SGHTA, CDR2 FQGNSA. CDR3 in amino acids: CASSQVYAGNTGELFF. The CDR3, as DNA: TGTGCCAGCAGCCAAGTTTACGCGGGGAACACCGGGGAGCTGTTTTTT.

This clonotype was seen a few times. This chain links TRBV27 with TRBJ1-2, with 9 bases that match TRBD1. There are 14 residues in the CDR3. The germline gives CDR1 MNHEY, CDR2 SMNVEV (reference sequence). The junction had 8 bases not matched to a gene; V was cut back by 5 bases and J by 7 bases. The CDR3 region is CASSQRDRVPGYTF. CDR3 DNA sequence: TGTGCCAGCAGTCAACGGGACAGGGTTCCTGGCTACACCTTC.

This clonotype occurred a few times. The chain's CDR3 is CASSHKPNADTQYF. CDR3 DNA: TGCGCCAGCAGCCACAAGCCCAACGCAGATACGCAGTATTTT. The chain has TRBV4-3 and TRBJ2-3; D unresolved. Germline values: CDR1 LGHNA, CDR2 YSLEER. V was clipped by 3 bases and J by 4 bases, with 11 bases between them. CDR3 length: 14 residues.

This clonotype has only a few counts. The chain carries TRBV6-6 and TRBJ2-3; 8 bases are a match to TRBD2. The V and J ends lost 3 bases and 6 bases, in that order; junction bases with no gene match: 8. CDR1 MNHNY and CDR2 SVGAGI come from the germline V gene (reference sequence). This CDR3 region has 15 residues. The chain's CDR3 is CASSYFETSVDTQYF. CDR3 in DNA: TGTGCCAGCAGTTATTTTGAGACTAGCGTTGATACGCAGTATTTT.

This clonotype was counted only a few times. The J gene is TRBJ2-7, the V gene TRBV15, with a possible D match to TRBD2 (5 bases). The CDR3 sequence is 12 residues long. Germline V gene sequence: CDR1 LNHNV, CDR2 YYDKDF (reference sequence). V lost 5 bases, J lost 2 bases, and 7 bases lay in between. The CDR3 region has the DNA TGTGCCACCAGCCCGGGGACCTACGAGCAGTACTTC. Translating gives CATSPGTYEQYF.

This clonotype was seen many times. The rearrangement uses TRBV20-1 and TRBJ2-1; D is possibly TRBD1 or TRBD2 (6 bases each). Trimming removed 1 base from V and 8 bases from J, with 18 bases in between. CDR3 length: 15 residues. Germline-derived CDR1 and CDR2 are DFQATT and SNEGSKA (reference sequence). CDR3 protein: CSARVTGGVRDEQFF. The CDR3 nucleotides read TGCAGTGCTAGAGTAACCGGGGGCGTAAGGGATGAGCAGTTCTTC.

By its share, this clonotype is medium-sized. J is TRBJ1-3 and V is TRBV28, with D perhaps TRBD1 (5 bases). CDR3 length equals 17 residues. Trimming stripped 5 bases from V and 2 bases from J, with 19 bases between. Germline-derived CDR1 and CDR2 are MDHEN and SYDVKM. CDR3 DNA sequence: TGTGCCAGCAGTCCCCGCTTCTATCAAGGGGCTGGAAACACCATATATTTT. It codes for CASSPRFYQGAGNTIYF.

The sample holds a few counts of this clonotype. The V and J genes are TRBV7-3 and TRBJ2-2; D is perhaps TRBD1 or TRBD2 (5 bases each). The CDR3 is 15 amino acids. Germline lookup yields CDR1 SGHTA and CDR2 FQGTGA. Trimming stripped 6 bases from V and 2 bases from J, with 13 bases between. The CDR3 region is CASRLEGFNTGELFF. In nucleotides, the CDR3 is TGTGCCAGCAGACTCGAGGGGTTCAACACCGGGGAGCTGTTTTTT.

This clonotype was counted at least ten times. The chain carries TRBV25-1 and TRBJ2-3; D tentatively reads TRBD1 or TRBD2 (6 bases each). Per germline, CDR1 MGHDK and CDR2 SYGVNS. V was cut by 2 bases and J by 4 bases, with 10 bases left in between. CDR3 size: 14 residues. CDR3 in DNA: TGTGCCAGCAGTGAAGAGGGGGGCGCAGATACGCAGTATTTT. Amino acids: CASSEEGGADTQYF.

This clonotype was observed a handful of times. This chain uses TRBV4-3 with TRBJ2-2, with 9 bases lining up with TRBD2. Germline values: CDR1 LGHNA, CDR2 YSLEER. The CDR3 length is 17 residues. J lost 4 bases, V lost 0 bases, and 6 bases had no gene match. CDR3 residues: CASSQDLAGVVTGELFF. Written as DNA, the CDR3 is TGCGCCAGCAGCCAAGATTTAGCGGGGGTAGTCACCGGGGAGCTGTTTTTT.

This sequence joins TRBV7-2 and TRBJ2-2; D unresolved. The CDR3 runs 19 residues. Germline CDR1 and CDR2: SGHTA and FQGNSA. With 2 bases removed from V and 0 bases from J, the gap between germline ends came to 19 bases. The CDR3 sequence: CASSLLQRIVPPNTGELFF. CDR3 bases: TGTGCCAGCAGCTTACTCCAAAGAATTGTCCCTCCGAACACCGGGGAGCTGTTTTTT.